This TCR beta chain was found in a study of OX40 agonist ivuxolimab in advanced cancers. Produced via immunoSEQ multiplex PCR; TCRdb's table is partial and in-frame only. The data show 70,000 or so clones, with around 90% seen just once and 0.5% to 0.55% held by the top ten. This CDR3 comprises 16 residues. The V and J ends lost 0 bases and 6 bases respectively, with 17 bases between them. Per germline, CDR1 SGDLS and CDR2 YYNGEE. The sample here was CD4+ or CD8+ T cells sorted from blood, taken in a trial of the OX40 agonist ivuxolimab. V is TRBV9 and J is TRBJ2-3; D might be TRBD2 (6 bases). The receptor's source is an adult with an advanced solid tumor such as melanoma, head and neck, liver or kidney cancer. CDR3: CASSVVGHLGRDTQYF. The CDR3 region has the DNA TGTGCCAGCAGCGTAGTAGGACACTTAGGGAGGGATACGCAGTATTTT.